This T cell receptor (beta chain) was recorded in a study of cytomegalovirus exposure and HLA in healthy donors. The PCR was carried out with 60 Vbeta primers and 13 Jbeta primers. TCRdb keeps only in-frame clones here, not all; method: immunoSEQ multiplex PCR. The profile covers about 110,000 clones, with 65% to 75% appearing a single time and about 2.5% taken by the ten largest. CDR3 size: 12 residues. The germline CDR1 and CDR2 sequences are LNHDA and SQIVND (reference sequence). Trimming cost V 8 bases and J 6 bases, with 11 bases left between them. On this clone itself: Antigen unknown.

Study findings and constraints: Within a later analysis, the majority of CMV-associated TCR beta chains appeared HLA-restricted.

This TCR derives from a female donor in good health and CMV-seronegative. The sequenced sample was PBMCs. The genes are TRBV19 and TRBJ1-5; D is uncertain. The CDR3 bases are TGTGCCAGTGGGGAGATCGGTCAGCCCCAGCATTTT. Amino acid sequence: CASGEIGQPQHF.